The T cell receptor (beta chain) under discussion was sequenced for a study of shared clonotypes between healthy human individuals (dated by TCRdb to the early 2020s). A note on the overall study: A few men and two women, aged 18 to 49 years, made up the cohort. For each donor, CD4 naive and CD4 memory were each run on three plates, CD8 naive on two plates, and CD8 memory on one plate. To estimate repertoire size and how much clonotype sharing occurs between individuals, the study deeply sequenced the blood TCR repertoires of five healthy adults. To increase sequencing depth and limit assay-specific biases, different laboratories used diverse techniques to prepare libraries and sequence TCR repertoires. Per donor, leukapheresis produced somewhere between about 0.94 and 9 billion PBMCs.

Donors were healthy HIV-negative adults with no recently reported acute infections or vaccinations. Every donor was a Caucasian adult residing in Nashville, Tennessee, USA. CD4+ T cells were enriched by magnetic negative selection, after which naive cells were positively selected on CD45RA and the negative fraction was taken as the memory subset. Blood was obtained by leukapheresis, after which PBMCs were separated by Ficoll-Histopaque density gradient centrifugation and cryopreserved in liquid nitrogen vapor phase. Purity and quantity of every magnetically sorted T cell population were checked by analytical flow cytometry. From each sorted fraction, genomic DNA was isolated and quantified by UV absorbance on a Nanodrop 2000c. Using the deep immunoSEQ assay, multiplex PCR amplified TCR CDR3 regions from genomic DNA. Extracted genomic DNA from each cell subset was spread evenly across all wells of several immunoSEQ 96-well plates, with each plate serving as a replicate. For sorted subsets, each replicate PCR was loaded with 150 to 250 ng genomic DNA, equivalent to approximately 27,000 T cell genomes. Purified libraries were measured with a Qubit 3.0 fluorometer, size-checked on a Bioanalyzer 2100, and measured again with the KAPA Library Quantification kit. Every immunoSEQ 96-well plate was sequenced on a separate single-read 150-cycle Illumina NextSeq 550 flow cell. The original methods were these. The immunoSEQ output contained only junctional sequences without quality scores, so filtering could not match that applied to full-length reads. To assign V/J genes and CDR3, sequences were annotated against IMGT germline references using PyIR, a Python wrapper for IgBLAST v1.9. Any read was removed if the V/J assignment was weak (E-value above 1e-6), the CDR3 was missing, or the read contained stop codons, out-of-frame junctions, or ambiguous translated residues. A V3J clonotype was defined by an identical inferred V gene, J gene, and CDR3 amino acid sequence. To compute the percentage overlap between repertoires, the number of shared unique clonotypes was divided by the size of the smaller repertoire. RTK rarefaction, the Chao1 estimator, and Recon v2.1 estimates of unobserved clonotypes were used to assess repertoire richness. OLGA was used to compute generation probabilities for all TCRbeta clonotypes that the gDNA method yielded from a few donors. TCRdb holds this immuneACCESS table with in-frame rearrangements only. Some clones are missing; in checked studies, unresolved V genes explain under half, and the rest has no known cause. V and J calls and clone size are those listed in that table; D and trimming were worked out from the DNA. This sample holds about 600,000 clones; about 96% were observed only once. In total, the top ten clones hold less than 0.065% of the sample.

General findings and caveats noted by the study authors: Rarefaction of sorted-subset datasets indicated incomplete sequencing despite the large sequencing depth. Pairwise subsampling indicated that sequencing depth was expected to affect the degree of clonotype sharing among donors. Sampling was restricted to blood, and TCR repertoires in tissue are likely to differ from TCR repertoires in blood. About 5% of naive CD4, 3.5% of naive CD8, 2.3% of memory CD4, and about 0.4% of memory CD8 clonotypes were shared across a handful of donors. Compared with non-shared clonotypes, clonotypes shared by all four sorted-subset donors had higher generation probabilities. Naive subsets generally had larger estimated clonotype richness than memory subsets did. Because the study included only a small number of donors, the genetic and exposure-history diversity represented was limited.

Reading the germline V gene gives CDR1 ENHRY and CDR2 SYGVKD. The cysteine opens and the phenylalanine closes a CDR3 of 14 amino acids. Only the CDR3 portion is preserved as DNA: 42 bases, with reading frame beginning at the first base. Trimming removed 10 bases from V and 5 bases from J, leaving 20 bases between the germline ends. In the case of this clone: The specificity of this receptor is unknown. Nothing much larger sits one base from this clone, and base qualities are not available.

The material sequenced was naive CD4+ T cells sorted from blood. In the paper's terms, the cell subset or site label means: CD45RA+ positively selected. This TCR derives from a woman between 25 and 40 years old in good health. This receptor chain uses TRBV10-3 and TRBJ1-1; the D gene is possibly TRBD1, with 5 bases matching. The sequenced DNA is TGTGCCACCACGGAGGGGCCCACGGGAACTGAAGCTTTCTTT. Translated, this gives CATTEGPTGTEAFF.